The clone carrying this TCR beta chain was seen many times. The CDR3 loop spans 14 amino acids. The V gene's germline CDR1 is SGDLS and CDR2 YYNGEE. V lost 0 bases and J lost 3, with 7 bases in between. The entry originates in a study of T cells in Graves' hyperthyroidism and ophthalmopathy. Template material for amplifying TCR beta CDR3 regions consisted of RNA transcripts. The HTBI primer set served for first-round RT-PCR of the TCR CDR3. TCRdb itself ran the multiplex PCR reads through MiXCR, one entry per CDR3 protein. The sample contains around 350,000 distinct CDR3 sequences, roughly 19% of which appear only once. Subjects aged 18 to 65 presented with newly diagnosed hyperthyroidism of less than 2 months' duration. Those patients with uncontrolled infection, other autoimmune disease, pregnancy or lactation were excluded. Diagnoses rested on clinical symptoms, serum thyroxine and TRAb, thyroid ultrasound and orbital computed tomography. Fresh 10 ml peripheral blood yielded PBMCs.

The sequenced sample was blood. V usage is TRBV9 and J usage is TRBJ1-3; no firm D call. The TCR sequence derives from a woman younger than 30 with Graves' hyperthyroidism. CDR3: CASSVGSDGNTIYF. CDR3 DNA: TGTGCCAGCAGCGTAGGGTCAGATGGAAACACCATATATTTT.